This T cell receptor (beta chain) emerged from a study of blood T cell repertoires in COVID-19. The protocol was immunoSEQ multiplex PCR, while the TCRdb copy is restricted to in-frame clones and leaves out a portion. The data contain around 62,000 clones, approximately 85% of them singletons. The CDR3 has 15 amino acids. J was trimmed by 1 base and V by 1 base; bases with no gene match: 3. Germline CDR1 reads SGHAT; CDR2 reads FQNNGV. This chain connects TRBV11-2 to TRBJ2-5, with TRBD1 matching 7 bases. Material for sequencing was peripheral blood. The sequence derives from a man in his fifties with acute or convalescent COVID-19. CDR3 residues: CASSLGGTVQETQYF. Written as DNA, the CDR3 is TGTGCCAGCAGCTTAGGAGGGACAGTCCAAGAGACCCAGTACTTC.